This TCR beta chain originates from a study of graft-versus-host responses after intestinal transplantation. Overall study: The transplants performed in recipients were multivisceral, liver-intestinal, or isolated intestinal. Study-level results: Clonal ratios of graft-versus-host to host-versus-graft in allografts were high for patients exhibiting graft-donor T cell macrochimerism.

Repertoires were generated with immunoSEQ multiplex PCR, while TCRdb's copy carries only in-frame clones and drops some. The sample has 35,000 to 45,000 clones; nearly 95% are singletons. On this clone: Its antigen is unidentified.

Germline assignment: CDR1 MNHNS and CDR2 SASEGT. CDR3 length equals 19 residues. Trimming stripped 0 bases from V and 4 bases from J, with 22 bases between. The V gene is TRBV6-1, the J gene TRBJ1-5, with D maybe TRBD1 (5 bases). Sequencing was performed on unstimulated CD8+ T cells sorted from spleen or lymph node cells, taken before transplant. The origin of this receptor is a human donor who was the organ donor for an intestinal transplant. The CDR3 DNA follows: TGTGCCAGCAGTGAAGCGCGTTGGTTTGGGACTGCCTTTAATCAGCCCCAGCATTTT. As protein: CASSEARWFGTAFNQPQHF.